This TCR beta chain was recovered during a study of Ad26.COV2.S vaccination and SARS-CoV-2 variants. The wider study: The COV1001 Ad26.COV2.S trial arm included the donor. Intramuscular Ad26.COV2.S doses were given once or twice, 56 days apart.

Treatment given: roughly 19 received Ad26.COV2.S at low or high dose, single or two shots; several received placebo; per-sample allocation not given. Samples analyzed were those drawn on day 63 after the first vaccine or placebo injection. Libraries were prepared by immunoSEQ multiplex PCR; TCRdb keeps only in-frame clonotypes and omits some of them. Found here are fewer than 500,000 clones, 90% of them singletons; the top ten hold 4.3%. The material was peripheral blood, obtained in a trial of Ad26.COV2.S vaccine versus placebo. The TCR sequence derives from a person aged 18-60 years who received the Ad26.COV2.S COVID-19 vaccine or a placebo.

CDR3 nucleotides: TGTGCCTGGAGTGGTGGATCCGGGACAGATACGCAGTATTTT. This translates into CAWSGGSGTDTQYF. The chain employs TRBV30 and TRBJ2-3; D unresolved. CDR3 length equals 14 residues. Trimming took off 1 base at V and 3 bases at J, with 11 bases between the two ends. From germline, CDR1 is GTSNPN and CDR2 SVGIG (reference sequence).